A selection of T cell receptor beta chains follows, all from one sample in a study of T cells in localized non-small cell lung cancer. Using immunoSEQ multiplex PCR, the repertoire was profiled, and TCRdb retains in-frame clones only, with some absent. The sample carries tens of thousands of clones, approximately 90% recorded once. The material sequenced was peripheral blood, taken before any cancer treatment. These receptors came from a man aged 35 to 70 with stage I lung adenocarcinoma. The CDR3 runs from the conserved cysteine through the conserved F or W. The order of the fields is clone size, D gene, V gene, J gene, CDR3 DNA, CDR3 protein. D genes are given only for firm matches. Size is stated for part of the rows, as once, few or many counts, or as a class when the clone is expanded.

clone size: .
D gene: .
V gene: TRBV9
J gene: TRBJ1-4
CDR3 DNA: TGTGCCAGCAGCCCAGGGGACGGTTTTGAAAAACTGTTTTTT
CDR3 protein: CASSPGDGFEKLFF

clone size: .
D gene: .
V gene: TRBV21-1
J gene: TRBJ2-5
CDR3 DNA: TGTGCCAGCAGCAAAAACGAGGCCCTAGCGGGGGTTCAAGAGACCCAGTACTTC
CDR3 protein: CASSKNEALAGVQETQYF

clone size: once
D gene: .
V gene: TRBV2
J gene: TRBJ2-5
CDR3 DNA: TGTGCCAGCAGAAAAGGGGAGGAGCCCCAAGAGACCCAGTACTTC
CDR3 protein: CASRKGEEPQETQYF

clone size: once
D gene: TRBD2
V gene: TRBV5-6
J gene: TRBJ2-7
CDR3 DNA: TGTGCCAGCAGCTTGGATAGGTGGGAGGGGTCCGTCTCCTACGAGCAGTACTTC
CDR3 protein: CASSLDRWEGSVSYEQYF

clone size: .
D gene: .
V gene: TRBV19
J gene: TRBJ2-7
CDR3 DNA: TGTGCCAGCGACGGCGGCTCCTACGAGCAGTACTTC
CDR3 protein: CASDGGSYEQYF

clone size: .
D gene: TRBD2
V gene: TRBV12-5
J gene: TRBJ2-1
CDR3 DNA: TGTGCTAGTGGTTTGGGAGGGAGGGCCTACAATGAGCAGTTCTTC
CDR3 protein: CASGLGGRAYNEQFF

clone size: .
D gene: TRBD1
V gene: TRBV7-2
J gene: TRBJ2-2
CDR3 DNA: TGTGCCAGCAGCTTTGGGACAGGGGCTGGGGAGCTGTTTTTT
CDR3 protein: CASSFGTGAGELFF

clone size: .
D gene: TRBD2
V gene: TRBV5-4
J gene: TRBJ2-7
CDR3 DNA: TGTGCCAGCAGCAACCCCGGGACTAGCGGGAGGGACTCCTACGAGCAGTACTTC
CDR3 protein: CASSNPGTSGRDSYEQYF

clone size: .
D gene: .
V gene: TRBV28
J gene: TRBJ2-3
CDR3 DNA: TGTGCCAGCAGAGCAAGGACAGCTCGGCACGGGACTCCCCCAGGGGATACGCAGTATTTT
CDR3 protein: CASRARTARHGTPPGDTQYF

clone size: .
D gene: TRBD2
V gene: TRBV29-1
J gene: TRBJ2-7
CDR3 DNA: TGCAGCGTGAGACTAGCGGGCTACGAGCAGTACTTC
CDR3 protein: CSVRLAGYEQYF

clone size: once
D gene: .
V gene: TRBV9
J gene: TRBJ1-1
CDR3 DNA: TGTGCCAGCAGCCCCCGACAGGACACTGAAGCTTTCTTT
CDR3 protein: CASSPRQDTEAFF

clone size: .
D gene: TRBD2
V gene: TRBV30
J gene: TRBJ2-1
CDR3 DNA: TGTGCCTGGAACCCGGCTAGCGGGTTCTACAATGAGCAGTTCTTC
CDR3 protein: CAWNPASGFYNEQFF

clone size: .
D gene: TRBD1
V gene: TRBV9
J gene: TRBJ2-5
CDR3 DNA: TGTGCCAGCAGCGTCGGACAGGGGGGACCAAAAGAGACCCAGTACTTC
CDR3 protein: CASSVGQGGPKETQYF

clone size: .
D gene: .
V gene: TRBV10-3
J gene: TRBJ2-3
CDR3 DNA: TGTGCCATCTCACTCTACGGAGATACGCAGTATTTT
CDR3 protein: CAISLYGDTQYF

clone size: .
D gene: .
V gene: TRBV5-4
J gene: TRBJ1-2
CDR3 DNA: TGTGCCAGCAGCCCCGGCGGGGGAATGGGAAATGGCTACACCTTC
CDR3 protein: CASSPGGGMGNGYTF

clone size: .
D gene: TRBD1
V gene: TRBV7-2
J gene: TRBJ2-4
CDR3 DNA: TGTGCCAGCAGATACCACAGGGGTAGGAACATTCAGTACTTC
CDR3 protein: CASRYHRGRNIQYF

clone size: .
D gene: .
V gene: TRBV14
J gene: TRBJ1-1
CDR3 DNA: TGTGCCAGCAGCCAATCAAGTTACAGCAAGAACACTGAAGCTTTCTTT
CDR3 protein: CASSQSSYSKNTEAFF

clone size: .
D gene: .
V gene: TRBV6-5
J gene: TRBJ2-7
CDR3 DNA: TGTGCCACCCAGCGGTACGAGCAGTACTTC
CDR3 protein: CATQRYEQYF

clone size: .
D gene: .
V gene: TRBV28
J gene: TRBJ1-2
CDR3 DNA: TGTGCCAGCAGTCCCGAGGGGGGTGCAGATGGCTACACCTTC
CDR3 protein: CASSPEGGADGYTF

clone size: .
D gene: TRBD1
V gene: TRBV5-6
J gene: TRBJ1-6
CDR3 DNA: TGTGCCAGCAGCTTGGGGGACAGAGAAAACTCACCCCTCCACTTT
CDR3 protein: CASSLGDRENSPLHF

clone size: .
D gene: TRBD1
V gene: TRBV7-9
J gene: TRBJ2-7
CDR3 DNA: TGTGCCAGCAGCACCGGGACAGGACGCTACGAGCAGTACTTC
CDR3 protein: CASSTGTGRYEQYF

clone size: .
D gene: .
V gene: TRBV18
J gene: TRBJ2-7
CDR3 DNA: TGTGCCAGCTCACCGGAGCTGTCAGGGCGTGCCGAGCAGTACTTC
CDR3 protein: CASSPELSGRAEQYF

clone size: .
D gene: .
V gene: TRBV6-1
J gene: TRBJ1-1
CDR3 DNA: TGTGCCAGCAGTGGGGAGAGGACCATGAACACTGAAGCTTTCTTT
CDR3 protein: CASSGERTMNTEAFF

clone size: .
D gene: TRBD2
V gene: TRBV18
J gene: TRBJ2-7
CDR3 DNA: TGTGCCAGCTCACCGGACGGACTAGCGGGATTCTACGAGCAGTACTTC
CDR3 protein: CASSPDGLAGFYEQYF

clone size: .
D gene: TRBD2
V gene: TRBV19
J gene: TRBJ2-1
CDR3 DNA: TGTGCCAGTAGTACTACTAGCGGGAAGTTCTTC
CDR3 protein: CASSTTSGKFF

clone size: .
D gene: .
V gene: TRBV2
J gene: TRBJ2-1
CDR3 DNA: TGTGCCAGCAGTGTAGGAGGGATCAATGAGCAGTTCTTC
CDR3 protein: CASSVGGINEQFF

clone size: .
D gene: TRBD2
V gene: TRBV4-2
J gene: TRBJ2-1
CDR3 DNA: TGTGCCAGCAGCCGAACATTAACTAGCGGGGGAAACAATGAGCAGTTCTTC
CDR3 protein: CASSRTLTSGGNNEQFF

clone size: once
D gene: .
V gene: TRBV7-3
J gene: TRBJ2-3
CDR3 DNA: TGTGCCAGCAGCTTGGGGGGCCCAGATACGCAGTATTTT
CDR3 protein: CASSLGGPDTQYF

clone size: .
D gene: .
V gene: TRBV5-1
J gene: TRBJ1-2
CDR3 DNA: TGCGCCAGCAGCATCGACAGCTTTAACTATGGCTACACCTTC
CDR3 protein: CASSIDSFNYGYTF

clone size: .
D gene: .
V gene: TRBV27
J gene: TRBJ2-1
CDR3 DNA: TGTGCCAGCAGCCAACCCTCCGGGGCATTCAATGAGCAGTTCTTC
CDR3 protein: CASSQPSGAFNEQFF

clone size: .
D gene: TRBD1
V gene: TRBV5-1
J gene: TRBJ2-5
CDR3 DNA: TGCGCCAGCAGCTCGATCGAGGCAGGGGGTGAGACCCAGGACTTC
CDR3 protein: CASSSIEAGGETQDF

clone size: .
D gene: TRBD1
V gene: TRBV27
J gene: TRBJ2-2
CDR3 DNA: TGTGCCAGCACCCGGACAGGGAATACCGGGGAGCTGTTTTTT
CDR3 protein: CASTRTGNTGELFF

clone size: .
D gene: .
V gene: TRBV5-1
J gene: TRBJ2-4
CDR3 DNA: TGCGCCAGCAGAGGGGAAGCCAAAAACATTCAGTACTTC
CDR3 protein: CASRGEAKNIQYF

clone size: .
D gene: .
V gene: TRBV7-7
J gene: TRBJ1-1
CDR3 DNA: TGTGCTAGCAGCTTAGACCTGAACACTGAAGCTTTCTTT
CDR3 protein: CASSLDLNTEAFF

clone size: .
D gene: TRBD2
V gene: TRBV5-1
J gene: TRBJ2-1
CDR3 DNA: TGCGCCAGCAGCTTGGGGACTAGCGGGTGGAGGGAGCAGTTCTTC
CDR3 protein: CASSLGTSGWREQFF

clone size: .
D gene: .
V gene: TRBV11-3
J gene: TRBJ1-1
CDR3 DNA: TGTGCCAGCAGCTTAGGCGACACTGAAGCTTTCTTT
CDR3 protein: CASSLGDTEAFF

clone size: .
D gene: .
V gene: TRBV9
J gene: TRBJ2-5
CDR3 DNA: TGTGCCAGCAGCCAGGGACCCATAGGGAGAGAGACCCAGTACTTC
CDR3 protein: CASSQGPIGRETQYF

clone size: .
D gene: .
V gene: TRBV4-3
J gene: TRBJ2-2
CDR3 DNA: TGCGCCAGCAGCCAACTCATAAGGAGCGGGGAGCTGTTTTTT
CDR3 protein: CASSQLIRSGELFF

clone size: .
D gene: .
V gene: TRBV5-4
J gene: TRBJ2-7
CDR3 DNA: TGTGCCAGCAGAATGCACGGGACGCTCGAGCAGTACTTC
CDR3 protein: CASRMHGTLEQYF

clone size: .
D gene: .
V gene: TRBV28
J gene: TRBJ2-2
CDR3 DNA: TGTGCCAGCAGTTTATTTACCGGGGAGCTGTTTTTT
CDR3 protein: CASSLFTGELFF

clone size: .
D gene: TRBD1
V gene: TRBV11-2
J gene: TRBJ2-3
CDR3 DNA: TGTGCCAGCAGCCCCGGGACAGGGCGCTCACATACGCAGTATTTT
CDR3 protein: CASSPGTGRSHTQYF

clone size: .
D gene: TRBD1
V gene: TRBV7-2
J gene: TRBJ2-7
CDR3 DNA: TGTGCCAGCGCGTGGGGACAGGGGGGATACGAGCAGTACTTC
CDR3 protein: CASAWGQGGYEQYF